This is a list of T cell receptor beta chains from one sample in a study of T cells after yellow fever vaccination. TCRdb re-called the 5' RACE reads through MiXCR, storing one row per CDR3 protein. The profile shows 600,000 to 750,000 distinct CDR3 sequences, approximately 13% of them singletons. This sample comprised PBMCs, obtained on the day of the yellow fever booster vaccination. These receptors were taken from a man between 25 and 39 years old who received the YFV17D yellow fever vaccine. Each CDR3 is given with its conserved first and last residue. Fields, in order: J gene, D gene, clone size, V gene, CDR3 DNA, CDR3 protein. A D gene is named only where the DNA matches it firmly. Clone size is stated in some rows and not others, as once, few, many or a class when expanded.

J gene: TRBJ2-1; D gene: -; clone size: few; V gene: TRBV20-1; CDR3 DNA: TGCAGCGGGTCCAGCTCCTACAATGAGCAGTTCTTC; CDR3 protein: CSGSSSYNEQFF
J gene: TRBJ2-1; D gene: -; clone size: few; V gene: TRBV20-1; CDR3 DNA: TGCAGTGCTAGACTCCACGGGGCCGTTGAGGAGCAGTTCTTC; CDR3 protein: CSARLHGAVEEQFF
J gene: TRBJ1-6; D gene: -; clone size: -; V gene: TRBV3-1; CDR3 DNA: TGTGCCAGCAGCCTCCCGGTGACAGTGCCCGATGGAGGCGATAATTCACCCCTCCACTTT; CDR3 protein: CASSLPVTVPDGGDNSPLHF
J gene: TRBJ2-7; D gene: TRBD2; clone size: -; V gene: TRBV15; CDR3 DNA: TGTGCCACCAGCAGACCCTCCGGGACTAGCATCGAGCAGTACTTC; CDR3 protein: CATSRPSGTSIEQYF
J gene: TRBJ2-6; D gene: -; clone size: -; V gene: TRBV14; CDR3 DNA: TGTGCCAGCAGCCAAGTTATTAGCGCCTCTGGGGCCAACGTCCTGACTTTC; CDR3 protein: CASSQVISASGANVLTF
J gene: TRBJ2-7; D gene: -; clone size: few; V gene: TRBV10-3; CDR3 DNA: TGTGCCATCAGTGAGGTACAGGGTCTCTTATACGAGCAGTACTTC; CDR3 protein: CAISEVQGLLYEQYF
J gene: TRBJ2-1; D gene: TRBD2; clone size: -; V gene: TRBV30; CDR3 DNA: TGTGCCTGGAAAGGGACTAGCGGATACAATGAGCAGTTCTTC; CDR3 protein: CAWKGTSGYNEQFF
J gene: TRBJ2-2; D gene: -; clone size: -; V gene: TRBV21-1; CDR3 DNA: TGTGCCAGCAGCAAAGAGGTGACCGGGGAGCTGTTTTTT; CDR3 protein: CASSKEVTGELFF
J gene: TRBJ1-1; D gene: -; clone size: -; V gene: TRBV18; CDR3 DNA: TGTGCCAGCTCACCAGGGTTGGCGAACACTGAAGCTTTCTTT; CDR3 protein: CASSPGLANTEAFF
J gene: TRBJ2-3; D gene: -; clone size: -; V gene: TRBV6-2/TRBV6-3; CDR3 DNA: TGTGCCAGCAGTTACCAGTATGGGTCTAGCACAGATACGCAGTATTTT; CDR3 protein: CASSYQYGSSTDTQYF
J gene: TRBJ1-2; D gene: -; clone size: -; V gene: TRBV28; CDR3 DNA: TGTGCCAGCAGCCCCTCAGAAAACTATGGCTACACCTTC; CDR3 protein: CASSPSENYGYTF
J gene: TRBJ1-6; D gene: TRBD1; clone size: many; V gene: TRBV20-1; CDR3 DNA: TGCAGTGCTAGAGATCAGGGGGGGCTGGGAAATTCACCCCTCCACTTT; CDR3 protein: CSARDQGGLGNSPLHF
J gene: TRBJ2-2; D gene: -; clone size: few; V gene: TRBV12-3/TRBV12-4; CDR3 DNA: TGTGCCAGCAGCTTCCGCCCGACCGGAATACACGGCGGGGAGCTGTTTTTT; CDR3 protein: CASSFRPTGIHGGELFF
J gene: TRBJ1-1; D gene: -; clone size: -; V gene: TRBV19; CDR3 DNA: TGTGCCAGTAGTAGGACAAGCAACACTGAAGCTTTCTTT; CDR3 protein: CASSRTSNTEAFF
J gene: TRBJ1-5; D gene: -; clone size: few; V gene: TRBV2; CDR3 DNA: TGTGCCAGCATTATGAACGAGGGTGTAGGTCAGCCCCAGCATTTT; CDR3 protein: CASIMNEGVGQPQHF
J gene: TRBJ1-5; D gene: -; clone size: -; V gene: TRBV7-8; CDR3 DNA: TGTGCCAGCAGCGAATCTGGGGGAAAAAATCAGCCCCAGCATTTT; CDR3 protein: CASSESGGKNQPQHF
J gene: TRBJ2-1; D gene: TRBD2; clone size: few; V gene: TRBV15; CDR3 DNA: TGTGCCACCAGCAGACACGGGACTAGTCGGGTCTTC; CDR3 protein: CATSRHGTSRVF
J gene: TRBJ2-1; D gene: -; clone size: -; V gene: TRBV20-1; CDR3 DNA: TGCAGTGCCCCGGGGCCGAACAATGAGCAGTTCTTC; CDR3 protein: CSAPGPNNEQFF
J gene: TRBJ1-1; D gene: -; clone size: -; V gene: TRBV4-1; CDR3 DNA: TGCGCCAGCAGCCAACCCGGACATGGGAGCGAAGCTTTCTTT; CDR3 protein: CASSQPGHGSEAFF
J gene: TRBJ2-1; D gene: TRBD2; clone size: few; V gene: TRBV12-3/TRBV12-4; CDR3 DNA: TGTGCCAGCAGTTTAGGGCTAGCGGACTCCTACAATGAGCAGTTCTTC; CDR3 protein: CASSLGLADSYNEQFF
J gene: TRBJ2-6; D gene: -; clone size: -; V gene: TRBV7-9; CDR3 DNA: TGTGCCAGCCCCAGCTCTGGGGCCAACGTCCTGACTTTC; CDR3 protein: CASPSSGANVLTF
J gene: TRBJ1-2; D gene: TRBD1; clone size: -; V gene: TRBV29-1; CDR3 DNA: TGCAGCGTCGCACAGGGGCCCTATGGCTACACCTTC; CDR3 protein: CSVAQGPYGYTF
J gene: TRBJ2-2; D gene: TRBD2; clone size: -; V gene: TRBV6-2/TRBV6-3; CDR3 DNA: TGTGCCAGCAGTTACTCGCCTAGCGGGTCCGTCTACCCCGGGGAGCTGTTTTTT; CDR3 protein: CASSYSPSGSVYPGELFF
J gene: TRBJ1-4; D gene: TRBD1; clone size: few; V gene: TRBV7-9; CDR3 DNA: TGTGCCAGCAGCCAGGGACAGACTAATGAAAAACTGTTTTTT; CDR3 protein: CASSQGQTNEKLFF
J gene: TRBJ2-7; D gene: -; clone size: few; V gene: TRBV20-1; CDR3 DNA: TGCAGTGCTAGAGATCCGGGTCTAGCAGTCCGTCAGTACTTC; CDR3 protein: CSARDPGLAVRQYF
J gene: TRBJ1-4; D gene: -; clone size: few; V gene: TRBV5-1; CDR3 DNA: TGCGCCAGCAGCTTGGCCGGCAAGGGAGTGGAAAAACTGTTTTTT; CDR3 protein: CASSLAGKGVEKLFF
J gene: TRBJ1-6; D gene: -; clone size: -; V gene: TRBV6-2/TRBV6-3; CDR3 DNA: TGTGCCAGCAGCTGGGACGGACGAACAAATTCACACCTCCACTTT; CDR3 protein: CASSWDGRTNSHLHF
J gene: TRBJ2-1; D gene: TRBD1; clone size: few; V gene: TRBV20-1; CDR3 DNA: TGCAGTGCAAGCTGGGGACAGGCGAACAATGAGCAGTTCTTC; CDR3 protein: CSASWGQANNEQFF
J gene: TRBJ1-6; D gene: TRBD1; clone size: -; V gene: TRBV20-1; CDR3 DNA: TGCAGTGCTAGAGGGACAGGTTATTCACCCCTCCACTTT; CDR3 protein: CSARGTGYSPLHF
J gene: TRBJ2-1; D gene: -; clone size: -; V gene: TRBV7-6; CDR3 DNA: TGTGCCAGCAGCTTTGGCCCTTGGGATACATACAATGAGCAGTTCTTC; CDR3 protein: CASSFGPWDTYNEQFF
J gene: TRBJ2-1; D gene: -; clone size: few; V gene: TRBV7-9; CDR3 DNA: TGTGCCAGCAGCTTAGAGGCCTCAAATGAGCAGTTCTTC; CDR3 protein: CASSLEASNEQFF
J gene: TRBJ2-2; D gene: -; clone size: -; V gene: TRBV12-3/TRBV12-4; CDR3 DNA: TGTGCCAGCAGTCTCAAGCATAACCTGGGGGGGGAGCTGTTTTTT; CDR3 protein: CASSLKHNLGGELFF
J gene: TRBJ2-5; D gene: -; clone size: few; V gene: TRBV20-1; CDR3 DNA: TGCAGTGCAACTCAACCAAGGGTAAAGACCCAGTACTTC; CDR3 protein: CSATQPRVKTQYF
J gene: TRBJ2-1; D gene: TRBD2; clone size: few; V gene: TRBV11-3; CDR3 DNA: TGTGCCAGCAGCAAGACTAGCGGGAGTGTCTATGAGCAGTTCTTC; CDR3 protein: CASSKTSGSVYEQFF
J gene: TRBJ1-4; D gene: -; clone size: many; V gene: TRBV7-9; CDR3 DNA: TGTGCCAGCAGCACCCAACAGCGGACTAATGAAAAACTGTTTTTT; CDR3 protein: CASSTQQRTNEKLFF
J gene: TRBJ2-7; D gene: TRBD1; clone size: few; V gene: TRBV12-5; CDR3 DNA: TGTGCTAGTGGTTTTGACAGGGGGGGTCCCTACGAGCAGTACTTC; CDR3 protein: CASGFDRGGPYEQYF
J gene: TRBJ2-3; D gene: -; clone size: -; V gene: TRBV12-3/TRBV12-4; CDR3 DNA: TGTGCCAGCAGTTTGTTGCGGAGCACAGATACGCAGTATTTT; CDR3 protein: CASSLLRSTDTQYF
J gene: TRBJ2-3; D gene: TRBD2; clone size: once; V gene: TRBV12-3/TRBV12-4; CDR3 DNA: TGTGCCATCAGCGACCCCCCACTAGCGGGAGGCGGCACAGATACGCAGTATTTT; CDR3 protein: CAISDPPLAGGGTDTQYF
J gene: TRBJ2-2; D gene: -; clone size: -; V gene: TRBV5-1; CDR3 DNA: TGCGCCAGCAGCCAGAGGGCCGTGAACACCGGGGAGCTGTTTTTT; CDR3 protein: CASSQRAVNTGELFF
J gene: TRBJ1-2; D gene: -; clone size: -; V gene: TRBV4-3; CDR3 DNA: TGCGCCAGCAGCCAAGAAGGAAGGGGCGCTTACTATGGCTACACCTTC; CDR3 protein: CASSQEGRGAYYGYTF
J gene: TRBJ2-1; D gene: TRBD2; clone size: -; V gene: TRBV7-8; CDR3 DNA: TGTGCCAGCAGCGCCGGACTAGCGGGTATGCCCTACAATGAGCAGTTCTTC; CDR3 protein: CASSAGLAGMPYNEQFF
J gene: TRBJ2-1; D gene: -; clone size: -; V gene: TRBV5-1; CDR3 DNA: TGCGCCAGTAAACTTAATGGGGGGGCGTTCTTC; CDR3 protein: CASKLNGGAFF
J gene: TRBJ2-1; D gene: -; clone size: -; V gene: TRBV23-1; CDR3 DNA: TGCGCCAGCAGTCAATCTCCCGAGAAGAGCTCCTACAATGAGCAGTTCTTC; CDR3 protein: CASSQSPEKSSYNEQFF
J gene: TRBJ2-7; D gene: TRBD2; clone size: -; V gene: TRBV10-2; CDR3 DNA: TGCGCCAGCCGGGGGCGGGAGGGAGCTCGGGTGGACTTC; CDR3 protein: CASRGREGARVDF
J gene: TRBJ2-5; D gene: TRBD1; clone size: -; V gene: TRBV5-1; CDR3 DNA: TGCGCCAGCAGCATCGGACAGGGCCAAGAGACCCAGTACTTC; CDR3 protein: CASSIGQGQETQYF
J gene: TRBJ2-7; D gene: -; clone size: few; V gene: TRBV6-1; CDR3 DNA: TGTGCCAGCAGCAGAATCCCGGGAGCAGCAGGCTCCTACGAGCAGTACTTC; CDR3 protein: CASSRIPGAAGSYEQYF
J gene: TRBJ2-1; D gene: -; clone size: -; V gene: TRBV4-1; CDR3 DNA: TGCGCCAGCAGCCACCCATCGAGCTCCTACAATGAGCAGTTCTTC; CDR3 protein: CASSHPSSSYNEQFF
J gene: TRBJ1-1; D gene: TRBD1; clone size: few; V gene: TRBV7-2; CDR3 DNA: TGTGCCAGCAGCTCGACAGGGGGAGAAGCTTTCTTT; CDR3 protein: CASSSTGGEAFF
J gene: TRBJ2-5; D gene: TRBD1; clone size: few; V gene: TRBV25-1; CDR3 DNA: TGTGCCAGCAGTGATGAAGGGGGACAGGGATTAGGATGGGAGACCCAGTACTTC; CDR3 protein: CASSDEGGQGLGWETQYF
J gene: TRBJ2-7; D gene: TRBD2; clone size: -; V gene: TRBV4-2; CDR3 DNA: TGTGCCAGCAGCCAACCGACCTCCGGGACTAGGAACTACGAGCAGTACTTC; CDR3 protein: CASSQPTSGTRNYEQYF
J gene: TRBJ2-1; D gene: -; clone size: -; V gene: TRBV7-9; CDR3 DNA: TGTGCCAGCAGCTTCCAGTTCGAGGCCAGTGAGCAGTTCTTC; CDR3 protein: CASSFQFEASEQFF